The 11 T cell receptor beta chains below come from one sample, sequenced in a study of Tregs in tolerant kidney transplant recipients. Their antigen targets remain unknown. Some clones are missing from TCRdb's copy, which holds only in-frame ones; the method was immunoSEQ multiplex PCR. The sample contains about 1,400 clones, 40% to 50% of which appear only once. The sample consisted of Tregs from blood grown in culture. The source of these receptors is a human donor in good health.

This clone was found a few times. The rearrangement uses TRBV18 and TRBJ1-2; 9 nucleotides align to TRBD1. Germline CDR1 is KGHSH and CDR2 is LQKENI. V dropped 3 bases and J dropped 7; count of bases not matched to a gene: 6. The CDR3 covers 14 residues. The chain's CDR3 is CASSPTQDRGGYTF. In DNA form, the CDR3 reads TGTGCCAGCTCACCGACGCAGGACAGGGGTGGCTACACCTTC.

By proportion, this clone is large. This chain connects TRBV6-6 to TRBJ1-5; 9 positions agree with TRBD1. V shed 6 bases and J 2 bases; nucleotides not matched to a gene: 5. The CDR3 length is 15 residues. The germline gives CDR1 MNHNY, CDR2 SVGAGI (reference sequence). CDR3 DNA: TGTGCCAGCAGCTGGACAGGGGTGGGCAATCAGCCCCAGCATTTT. Protein sequence: CASSWTGVGNQPQHF.

The genes are TRBV7-8 and TRBJ1-2; no clear D. V lost 6 bases, J lost 4 bases, and 12 bases lay in between. Germline CDR1 SGHVS, CDR2 FQNEAQ. This CDR3 spans 13 amino acids. The DNA for the CDR3 is TGTGCCAGCAGTTATCCCGGGATCTATGGCTACACCTTC. Translation gives CASSYPGIYGYTF.

This chain uses TRBV2 with TRBJ2-1; maybe TRBD2 (6 bases). The CDR3 has 15 amino acids. In germline, CDR1 is SNHLY, CDR2 FYNNEI. Trimming removed 6 bases at V and 9 bases at J, with 21 bases between. The chain's CDR3 is CASSPGRGPRGEQFF. In DNA, the CDR3 is TGTGCCAGCAGCCCGGGGCGGGGTCCAAGGGGTGAGCAGTTCTTC. The entire variable domain, with the rest obtained from reference TRBV2 and TRBJ2-1, is as follows: EPEVTQTPSHQVTQMGQEVILRCVPISNHLYFYWYRQILGQKVEFLVSFYNNEISEKSEIFDDQFSVERPDGSNFTLKIRSTKLEDSAMYFCASSPGRGPRGEQFFGPGTRLTVL.

This clone was picked up a small number of times. This chain links TRBV5-1 with TRBJ2-1; no reliable D call. V dropped 1 base and J dropped 2 bases, with 7 bases sitting between them. The germline V gene has CDR1 SGHRS and CDR2 YFSETQ. The CDR3 is 14 residues long. CDR3 coding DNA: TGCGCCAGCAGCTTGCGTAGAGCCTACAATGAGCAGTTCTTC. Translation gives CASSLRRAYNEQFF.

As for this clone: It is likely a read error: a sequence one base away is far more abundant. This sample includes further DNA sequences coding for the same CDR3. The chain employs TRBV5-1 and TRBJ1-2; no firm D call. The CDR3 has 13 residues. CDR1 is SGHRS, CDR2 YFSETQ, per germline. V was pared by 1 base and J by 3 bases, with 7 bases between. Here the CDR3 DNA reads TGCGCCAGCAGCTTGACCGGGGACTATGGCTACACCTTC. Translating it yields CASSLTGDYGYTF.

V gene TRBV7-6 combines with J gene TRBJ1-2, with 8 bases lining up with TRBD1. The CDR3 length is 13 residues. Germline loops: CDR1 SGHVS, CDR2 FNYEAQ. J was trimmed by 8 bases and V by 5 bases; bases with no gene match: 7. The CDR3 here is CASSPTGAGGYTF. The CDR3 DNA reads TGTGCCAGCAGCCCGACAGGGGCGGGGGGCTACACCTTC.

The gene calls are TRBV4-2 and TRBJ1-2; D is unresolved. V was trimmed by 4 bases and J by 8 bases, leaving 11 bases between them. Germline-derived CDR1 and CDR2 are LGHNA and YNFKEQ. CDR3 length: 12 residues. CDR3 loop: CASSPLRFGYTF. CDR3 bases: TGTGCCAGCAGCCCTCTTCGATTCGGCTACACCTTC.

This clone appeared a few times. V gene TRBV4-2 combines with J gene TRBJ2-7; weak D call: TRBD2 (6 bases). This CDR3 has 17 residues. With 2 bases removed from V and 3 bases from J, the gap between germline ends came to 20 bases. Germline CDR1 reads LGHNA; CDR2 reads YNFKEQ. In DNA, the CDR3 is TGTGCCAGCAGCCAAAGTCCGGGACTGCACTTGGGCTACGAGCAGTACTTC. Its protein product is CASSQSPGLHLGYEQYF.

To note about this clone: Compared with germline, one end of the junction differs, possibly owing to a read error. The rearrangement uses TRBV10-3 and TRBJ1-4, with 9 bases identical to TRBD1. CDR1 and CDR2 from the germline V gene are ENHRY and SYGVKD. The CDR3 length is 15 residues. The CDR3 loop reads CASSEQDRGNEKLFF. The CDR3 DNA sequence: TGTGCCAGCAGTGAACAGGACAGGGGTAATGAAAAACTGTTTTTT.

V is TRBV7-1 and J is TRBJ2-7; D unresolved. TRBV7-1 is flagged as an ORF with uncertain function. The CDR3 spans 15 residues. V gave up 3 bases and J gave up 3 bases, with 15 bases separating them. This CDR3 is CASSSGSILNYEQYF. The DNA of the CDR3 is TGTGCCAGCAGCTCCGGGTCGATATTAAACTACGAGCAGTACTTC.